The rows below give T cell receptor beta chains drawn from one sample of a study of vaccination and CD4 T cells after COVID-19. From the PCR reads, TCRdb called clonotypes with MiXCR, one entry per CDR3 protein. In the table there are about 14,000 distinct CDR3 sequences, 50% to 65% of which are singletons. Antigens of these TCRs are unknown. The sample was CD4+ T cells from blood, cultured in vitro, taken before SARS-CoV-2 vaccination. These receptors originate from a human donor who had recovered from COVID-19. Both conserved end residues are part of each CDR3. D genes are given only for firm matches. Clone size is shown for a subset of rows, as once, few, many or a class of expanded clone.

>few|TRBJ1-2|TRBV20-1|TRBD1
CSAADRLYGYTF
TGCAGTGCTGCGGACAGGCTATATGGCTACACCTTC
>-|TRBJ2-7|TRBV2|-
CASSEIGGASPYEQYF
TGTGCCAGCAGTGAAATTGGGGGGGCGTCGCCCTACGAGCAGTACTTC
>-|TRBJ1-5|TRBV7-2|TRBD1
CASSLAGQGWAQPQHF
TGTGCCAGCAGCTTAGCCGGACAGGGCTGGGCACAGCCCCAGCATTTT
>-|TRBJ2-5|TRBV7-9|-
CASSSPRPGETQYF
TGTGCCAGCAGCTCCCCGAGGCCGGGGGAGACCCAGTACTTC
>-|TRBJ1-1|TRBV10-3|-
CAISESRHDTEAFF
TGTGCCATCAGTGAGTCCCGTCACGACACTGAAGCTTTCTTT
>-|TRBJ1-2|TRBV20-1|TRBD1
CSASSAGGLGGYGYTF
TGCAGTGCTAGTAGTGCAGGGGGCTTAGGAGGCTATGGCTACACCTTC
>-|TRBJ1-1|TRBV5-4|-
CASSLRGGPEAFF
TGTGCCAGCAGCTTGAGGGGGGGCCCTGAAGCTTTCTTT
>few|TRBJ1-5|TRBV19|TRBD1
CASSIEAQGARGNQPQHF
TGTGCCAGTAGTATAGAGGCACAGGGGGCGCGAGGCAATCAGCCCCAGCATTTT
>medium-sized|TRBJ2-3|TRBV7-2|TRBD2
CASSLGVAGVTDTQYF
TGTGCCAGCAGCTTAGGGGTAGCGGGGGTAACAGATACGCAGTATTTT
>-|TRBJ2-2|TRBV6-5|-
CASSYSPSNTGELFF
TGTGCCAGCAGTTATTCCCCATCGAACACCGGGGAGCTGTTTTTT
>-|TRBJ1-2|TRBV7-8|TRBD1
CASSLPTGSTSGYTF
TGTGCCAGCAGCTTACCGACAGGGTCAACCAGTGGCTACACCTTC
>-|TRBJ2-7|TRBV19|-
CASSSPLQPPYEQYF
TGTGCCAGTAGTAGCCCCCTCCAGCCTCCCTACGAGCAGTACTTC
>few|TRBJ1-5|TRBV27|-
CASELELAVNQPQHF
TGTGCCAGTGAGCTGGAGTTGGCAGTCAATCAGCCCCAGCATTTT
>medium-sized|TRBJ2-3|TRBV20-1|TRBD2
CSANGGPSGTQDTQYF
TGCAGTGCTAACGGCGGCCCTAGCGGGACGCAAGATACGCAGTATTTT
>few|TRBJ2-2|TRBV7-3|TRBD2
CASSSGLAGATGELFF
TGTGCCAGCAGCTCGGGACTAGCGGGAGCCACCGGGGAGCTGTTTTTT
>-|TRBJ2-2|TRBV6-1|TRBD2
CASRDSSGGASGELFF
TGTGCCAGCAGAGACTCTAGCGGGGGGGCCTCCGGGGAGCTGTTTTTT
>large|TRBJ1-5|TRBV30|TRBD1
CAWSPGGRQPQHF
TGTGCCTGGAGTCCAGGGGGTAGACAGCCCCAGCATTTT
>-|TRBJ1-1|TRBV27|-
CASSSLTARNTEAFF
TGTGCCAGCAGTTCCCTGACAGCTAGGAACACTGAAGCTTTCTTT
>once|TRBJ1-6|TRBV5-4|-
CASSAWTDGSPLHF
TGTGCCAGCAGCGCCTGGACAGACGGATCACCCCTCCACTTT
>-|TRBJ1-6|TRBV20-1|-
CSANQGGSPLHF
TGCAGTGCTAACCAGGGCGGCTCACCCCTCCACTTT
>-|TRBJ1-1|TRBV12-3/TRBV12-4|TRBD1
CASSRTGGTEAFF
TGTGCCAGCAGCCGGACAGGGGGCACTGAAGCTTTCTTT
>few|TRBJ2-1|TRBV6-2/TRBV6-3|-
CASRISGKGYNEQFF
TGTGCCAGCAGAATCAGTGGAAAGGGCTACAATGAGCAGTTCTTC
>-|TRBJ2-7|TRBV28|TRBD2
CASSLSPSGSYEQYF
TGTGCCAGCAGTTTGTCCCCTAGCGGGAGCTACGAGCAGTACTTC
>-|TRBJ1-5|TRBV2|-
CASHPGPQNQTQHF
TGTGCCAGCCACCCCGGGCCTCAAAATCAGACCCAGCATTTT
>-|TRBJ2-1|TRBV20-1|-
CSARGTVSYNEQFF
TGCAGTGCTAGAGGCACAGTCTCCTACAATGAGCAGTTCTTC
>once|TRBJ2-5|TRBV9|TRBD2
CASSTSAGEETQYF
TGTGCCAGCAGCACATCAGCGGGAGAAGAGACCCAGTACTTC
>-|TRBJ1-5|TRBV2|TRBD1
CASSAPRQGPTGNQPQHF
TGTGCCAGCAGTGCACCTCGACAGGGCCCTACTGGCAATCAGCCCCAGCATTTT
>few|TRBJ1-2|TRBV5-1|-
CASSLDSEFGGYGYTF
TGCGCCAGCAGCTTGGATTCCGAGTTTGGTGGCTATGGCTACACCTTC
>-|TRBJ1-1|TRBV28|-
CASSGRWNTEAFF
TGTGCCAGCAGTGGACGGTGGAACACTGAAGCTTTCTTT
>-|TRBJ2-2|TRBV11-3|-
CASSLVLAGFTGELFF
TGTGCCAGCAGCTTAGTATTGGCAGGGTTCACCGGGGAGCTGTTTTTT
>-|TRBJ1-1|TRBV24-1|-
CATAGEGNTEAFF
TGTGCCACCGCAGGGGAGGGGAACACTGAAGCTTTCTTT
>few|TRBJ1-6|TRBV6-1|TRBD1
CASSVGTGSPLHF
TGTGCCAGCAGTGTCGGGACAGGGTCACCCCTCCACTTT
>-|TRBJ1-5|TRBV7-9|TRBD1
CASSLTGKDQPQHF
TGTGCCAGCAGCCTGACAGGGAAGGATCAGCCCCAGCATTTT
>few|TRBJ2-7|TRBV2|TRBD1
CATKADRVRGEQYF
TGTGCCACCAAAGCCGACAGGGTTAGAGGCGAGCAGTACTTC
>-|TRBJ2-1|TRBV12-3/TRBV12-4|-
CASTLGGLHEQFF
TGTGCCAGCACCTTGGGTGGGTTGCATGAGCAGTTCTTC
>-|TRBJ1-5|TRBV7-2|TRBD1
CASSLGQGQELNQPQHF
TGTGCCAGCAGCTTAGGCCAAGGACAGGAACTCAATCAGCCCCAGCATTTT
>-|TRBJ1-2|TRBV25-1|-
CASSDDISRNYGYTF
TGTGCCAGCAGTGACGACATTTCCCGTAACTATGGCTACACCTTC
>-|TRBJ1-1|TRBV20-1|-
CSAGTPGITEAFF
TGCAGTGCTGGAACCCCAGGGATCACTGAAGCTTTCTTT
>-|TRBJ1-6|TRBV21-1|-
CASSPEGQGPSDSPLHF
TGTGCCAGCAGCCCCGAAGGTCAGGGTCCTTCGGATTCACCCCTCCACTTT
>-|TRBJ1-5|TRBV21-1|-
CASNLCLGGGVEGQPQHF
TGTGCCAGCAACTTATGTTTAGGAGGAGGTGTCGAGGGTCAGCCCCAGCATTTT
>-|TRBJ1-2|TRBV27|-
CASPHPGRTYGYTF
TGTGCCAGCCCTCACCCTGGACGGACTTATGGCTACACCTTC
>few|TRBJ1-2|TRBV15|TRBD1
CATSLETGGTYGYTF
TGTGCCACCAGCTTAGAAACAGGGGGGACCTATGGCTACACCTTC
>few|TRBJ1-2|TRBV2|-
CASRENSGTTYGYTF
TGTGCCAGCAGGGAGAATTCCGGGACGACCTATGGCTACACCTTC
>few|TRBJ2-7|TRBV20-1|TRBD2
CSARGTSEKYEQYF
TGCAGTGCTAGAGGGACTAGCGAGAAGTACGAGCAGTACTTC
>-|TRBJ1-6|TRBV6-1|-
CASVGGLNSPLHF
TGTGCCAGCGTTGGAGGGTTGAACTCACCCCTCCACTTT
>few|TRBJ1-1|TRBV10-3|-
CAISDLGQVGTEAFF
TGTGCCATCAGTGATTTGGGCCAGGTGGGCACTGAAGCTTTCTTT
>-|TRBJ2-3|TRBV6-2/TRBV6-3|-
CASSFRRQSTDTQYF
TGTGCCAGCAGTTTCAGGAGACAGAGCACAGATACGCAGTATTTT